This T cell receptor (beta chain) comes out of a study of blood T cells in healthy people across ages. The study, taken as a whole, reports: In the absence of known donor CMV status, changes in expanded clonotypes were possibly confounded. Per million T cells, TCR beta diversity dropped about linearly as age rose.

A second roughly 6 to 12 cycle PCR used barcoded and J-beta primers. Each cDNA molecule was tagged by a template-switch adaptor that had 12 random nucleotides. TCRdb redid the calling of the 5' RACE reads with MiXCR, one entry per CDR3 protein. This sample yields around 1,500,000 distinct CDR3 sequences, of which approximately 40% are seen a single time; roughly 7.7% belongs to the top ten. About this clonotype itself: Its matching antigen is unknown.

Trimming removed 4 bases at V and 1 base at J, with 11 bases between. Germline V gene sequence: CDR1 SGHRS, CDR2 YFSETQ. The CDR3 is 14 amino acids. Isolation per sample recovered at least 6.5 million PBMCs. V usage is TRBV5-1 and J usage is TRBJ2-5; D not certain. The material sequenced was blood. The source is a woman in her late teens or twenties in good health. CDR3 loop: CASSADPGQETQYF. The DNA of the CDR3 is TGCGCCAGCAGCGCCGACCCTGGCCAAGAGACCCAGTACTTC. Full variable domain (outside the CDR3, taken from reference TRBV5-1 and TRBJ2-5): KAGVTQTPRYLIKTRGQQVTLSCSPISGHRSVSWYQQTPGQGLQFLFEYFSETQRNKGNFPGRFSGRQFSNSRSEMNVSTLELGDSALYLCASSADPGQETQYFGPGTRLLVL.